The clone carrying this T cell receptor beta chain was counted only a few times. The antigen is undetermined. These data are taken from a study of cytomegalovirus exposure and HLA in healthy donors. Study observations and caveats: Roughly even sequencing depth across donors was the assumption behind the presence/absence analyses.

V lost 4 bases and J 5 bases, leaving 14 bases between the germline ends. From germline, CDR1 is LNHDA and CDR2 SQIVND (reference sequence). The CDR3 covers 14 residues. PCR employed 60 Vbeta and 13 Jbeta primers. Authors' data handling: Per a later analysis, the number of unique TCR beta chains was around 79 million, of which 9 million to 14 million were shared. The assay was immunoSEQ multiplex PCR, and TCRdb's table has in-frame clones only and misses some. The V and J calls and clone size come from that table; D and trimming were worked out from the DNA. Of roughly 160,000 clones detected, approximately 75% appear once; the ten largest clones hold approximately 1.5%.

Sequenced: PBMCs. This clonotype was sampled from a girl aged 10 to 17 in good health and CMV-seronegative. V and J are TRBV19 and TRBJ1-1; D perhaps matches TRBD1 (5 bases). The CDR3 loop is CASSSSTGGTEAFF. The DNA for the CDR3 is TGTGCCAGTAGTAGTTCAACCGGGGGAACTGAAGCTTTCTTT.